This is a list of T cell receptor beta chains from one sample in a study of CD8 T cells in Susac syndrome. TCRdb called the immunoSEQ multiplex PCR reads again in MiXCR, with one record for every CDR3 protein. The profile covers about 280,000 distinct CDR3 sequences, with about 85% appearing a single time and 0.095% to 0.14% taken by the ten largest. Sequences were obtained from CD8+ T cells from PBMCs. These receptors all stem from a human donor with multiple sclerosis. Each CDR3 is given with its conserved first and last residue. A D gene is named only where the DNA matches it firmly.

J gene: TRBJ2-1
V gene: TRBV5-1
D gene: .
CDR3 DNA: TGCGCCAGCAGCTTGTACGGGGGGCCCAATGAGCAGTTCTTC
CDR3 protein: CASSLYGGPNEQFF

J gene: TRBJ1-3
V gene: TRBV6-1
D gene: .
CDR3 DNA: TGTGCCAGCACGGTTAGGGGGGCCTCTGGAAACACCATATATTTT
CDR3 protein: CASTVRGASGNTIYF

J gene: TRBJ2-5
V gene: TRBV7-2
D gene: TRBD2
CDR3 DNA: TGTGCCAGCGGACGCCTTGCGGGAGTAAGGGAGACCCAGTACTTC
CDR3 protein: CASGRLAGVRETQYF

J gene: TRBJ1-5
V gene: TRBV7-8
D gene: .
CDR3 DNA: TGTGCCAGCAGCTTAGATCTCGAGCCCCAGCATTTT
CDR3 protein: CASSLDLEPQHF

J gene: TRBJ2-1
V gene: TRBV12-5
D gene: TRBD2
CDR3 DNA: TGTGCTAGTGGCGGGGGGAGTCCCTACAATGAGCAGTTCTTC
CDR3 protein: CASGGGSPYNEQFF

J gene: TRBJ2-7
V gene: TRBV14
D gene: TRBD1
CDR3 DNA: TGTGCCAGCAGCCAAGAACCAGGGGGAGCCTACGAGCAGTACTTC
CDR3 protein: CASSQEPGGAYEQYF

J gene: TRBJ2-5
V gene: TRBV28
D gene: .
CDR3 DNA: TGTGCCAGCAGTTCGTGGACATTACAAGAGACCCAGTACTTC
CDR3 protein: CASSSWTLQETQYF

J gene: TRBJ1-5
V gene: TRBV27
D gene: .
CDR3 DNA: TGTGCCAGCAGTGTATCTGGGGGTTTGAGCAATCAGCCCCAGCATTTT
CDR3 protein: CASSVSGGLSNQPQHF

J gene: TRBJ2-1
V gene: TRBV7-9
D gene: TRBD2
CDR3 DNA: TGTGCCAGCAGCCACTGGACTAGCGGGGGAGCCTACAATGAGCAGTTCTTC
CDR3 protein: CASSHWTSGGAYNEQFF

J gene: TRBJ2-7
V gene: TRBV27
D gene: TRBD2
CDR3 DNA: TGTGCCAGCACCCCGGGGGGGCCCCCCTACGAGCAGTACTTC
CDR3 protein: CASTPGGPPYEQYF

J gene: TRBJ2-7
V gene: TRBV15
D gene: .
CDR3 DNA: TGTGCCACCAGCAGAGGCGGAGGGAGCTCCTACGAGCAGTACTTC
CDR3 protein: CATSRGGGSSYEQYF

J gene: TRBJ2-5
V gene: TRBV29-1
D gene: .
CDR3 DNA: TGCAGCGTTGCCCCCCTTGGTGATGAGACCCAGTACTTC
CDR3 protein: CSVAPLGDETQYF

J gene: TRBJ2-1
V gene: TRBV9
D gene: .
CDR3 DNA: TGTGCCGGCAGCGTAGCTGTGGATGAGCAGTTCTTC
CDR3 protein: CAGSVAVDEQFF